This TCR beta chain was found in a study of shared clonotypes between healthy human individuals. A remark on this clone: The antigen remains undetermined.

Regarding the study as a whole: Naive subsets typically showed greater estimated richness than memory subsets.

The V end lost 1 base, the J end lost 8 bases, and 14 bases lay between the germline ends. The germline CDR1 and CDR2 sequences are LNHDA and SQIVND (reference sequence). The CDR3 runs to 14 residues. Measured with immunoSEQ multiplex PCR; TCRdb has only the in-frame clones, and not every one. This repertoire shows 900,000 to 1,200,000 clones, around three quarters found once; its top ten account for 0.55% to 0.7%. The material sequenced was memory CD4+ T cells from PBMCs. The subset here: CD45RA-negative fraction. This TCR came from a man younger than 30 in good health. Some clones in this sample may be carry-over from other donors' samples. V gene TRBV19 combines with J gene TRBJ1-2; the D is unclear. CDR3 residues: CASSIVLDPTGYTF. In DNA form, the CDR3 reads TGTGCCAGTAGTATAGTCCTCGACCCTACGGGCTACACCTTC.